This T cell receptor (beta chain) was sequenced during a study of cytotoxic CD8 clonotypes in ibrutinib-treated CLL. Across the whole study: Across samples, productive templates numbered 200,000 to 300,000 and productive rearrangements reached 80,000 to 95,000 on average.

The protocol was immunoSEQ multiplex PCR, while the TCRdb copy is restricted to in-frame clones and leaves out a portion. The sample shows 45,000 to 70,000 clones, 50% to 70% of them seen only once. Remarks on this clone: The junction does not match germline at one end; this may be a read error.

CDR1 LNHDA and CDR2 SQIVND come from the germline V gene (reference sequence). This CDR3 comprises 14 residues. This TCR was recovered from a human donor with chronic lymphocytic leukemia. The sequencing here drew on PBMCs, taken after 24 months of ibrutinib treatment. This chain uses TRBV19 with TRBJ1-5; 10 nucleotides align to TRBD1. The CDR3, as DNA: TGTGCCAGTAGCATAGACAGGGGGCTGCAGCCCCAGCATTTT. Encoded protein: CASSIDRGLQPQHF. Using reference TRBV19 and TRBJ1-5 for the parts outside the CDR3, the full variable domain is DGGITQSPKYLFRKEGQNVTLSCEQNLNHDAMYWYRQDPGQGLRLIYYSQIVNDFQKGDIAEGYSVSREKKESFPLTVTSAQKNPTAFYLCASSIDRGLQPQHFGDGTRLSIL.